This TCR beta chain was recovered during a study of blood T cells in healthy people across ages. Study-level points and caveats: A roughly linear age-dependent decrease characterized TCR beta diversity per million T cells. Those diversity estimates obtained from one million T cells were thought to be underestimates.

This clonotype has just a few counts. Its antigen is still unknown. The second PCR ran about 6 to 11 cycles with a sample-barcoded 5' primer and J-beta primers. Researchers report that a template-switch adaptor with 12 random nucleotides tagged each cDNA molecule. In TCRdb, the 5' RACE reads were re-called with MiXCR into one record per CDR3 protein. The sample has some 1.8 million distinct CDR3 sequences; approximately 39% are singletons. The germline CDR1 and CDR2 sequences are SGDLS and YYNGEE. The V end lost 3 bases, the J end lost 4 bases, and 8 bases lay between the germline ends. This CDR3 region has 14 residues.

The origin of this receptor is a human donor in good health. The gene calls are TRBV9 and TRBJ1-6; D is unclear. The sequencing input was blood. The CDR3 reads CASSEQSYNSPLHF. CDR3 nucleotide sequence: TGTGCCAGCAGCGAACAAAGTTATAATTCACCCCTCCACTTT.